Given below is one T cell receptor (beta chain) in context. Method: immunoSEQ multiplex PCR; TCRdb's copy keeps in-frame clones and lacks some. The sample holds about 88,000 clones; under 95% are singletons and the top ten take over 0.2%. This sample is part of a study of technical replicates of blood from a handful of donors. Sequenced input: T cells isolated from PBMCs. This receptor was identified in a human donor in good health.

CDR3 in DNA: TGTGCCAGCATCCTTACCGACAACTCCTACGAGCAGTACTTC. As protein: CASILTDNSYEQYF. This chain joins TRBV7-9 and TRBJ2-7; no definite D call. V lost 7 bases and J 0 bases, leaving 13 bases between the germline ends. Germline CDR1 SEHNR, CDR2 FQNEAQ (reference sequence). The CDR3 spans 14 residues.